This TCR beta chain appears in the sequencing data of a study of T cells in Graves' hyperthyroidism and ophthalmopathy. RNA transcripts gave rise to amplified TCR beta CDR3 regions. The HTBI primer set served for first-round RT-PCR of the TCR CDR3. MiXCR, run by TCRdb on the multiplex PCR reads, gives a single entry per CDR3 protein. This sample yields around 450,000 distinct CDR3 sequences, of which 15% to 19% are seen a single time; 12% to 15% belongs to the top ten. It was considered stable Graves' hyperthyroidism when ophthalmopathy did not progress within 18 months. Diagnosing involved the use of clinical symptoms, serum thyroxine and TRAb, thyroid ultrasound and orbital computed tomography. Trimming stripped 9 bases from V and 2 bases from J, with 13 bases between. This CDR3 has 13 residues. Germline lookup yields CDR1 LNHDA and CDR2 SQIVND (reference sequence). This clonotype occurred many times.

The chain carries TRBV19 and TRBJ1-1; D remains ambiguous. The sequence came from a woman aged 18-35 years with Graves' hyperthyroidism. Sequenced input: blood. The CDR3 loop is CASSITVNTEAFF. The CDR3 DNA is TGTGCCAGCAGCATAACCGTTAACACTGAAGCTTTCTTT.